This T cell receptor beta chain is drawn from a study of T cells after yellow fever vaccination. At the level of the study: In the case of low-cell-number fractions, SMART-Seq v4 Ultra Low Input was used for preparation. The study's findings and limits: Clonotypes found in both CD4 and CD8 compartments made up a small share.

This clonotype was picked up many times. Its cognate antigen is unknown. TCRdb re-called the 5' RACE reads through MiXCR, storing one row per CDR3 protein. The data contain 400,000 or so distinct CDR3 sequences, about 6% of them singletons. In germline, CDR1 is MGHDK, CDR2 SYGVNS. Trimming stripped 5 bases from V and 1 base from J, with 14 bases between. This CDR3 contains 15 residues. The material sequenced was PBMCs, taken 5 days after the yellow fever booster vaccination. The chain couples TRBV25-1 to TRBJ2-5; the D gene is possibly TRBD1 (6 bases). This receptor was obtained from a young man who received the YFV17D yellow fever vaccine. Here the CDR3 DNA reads TGTGCCAGCAGTAACGATTGGGGGCTCCAAGAGACCCAGTACTTC. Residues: CASSNDWGLQETQYF.